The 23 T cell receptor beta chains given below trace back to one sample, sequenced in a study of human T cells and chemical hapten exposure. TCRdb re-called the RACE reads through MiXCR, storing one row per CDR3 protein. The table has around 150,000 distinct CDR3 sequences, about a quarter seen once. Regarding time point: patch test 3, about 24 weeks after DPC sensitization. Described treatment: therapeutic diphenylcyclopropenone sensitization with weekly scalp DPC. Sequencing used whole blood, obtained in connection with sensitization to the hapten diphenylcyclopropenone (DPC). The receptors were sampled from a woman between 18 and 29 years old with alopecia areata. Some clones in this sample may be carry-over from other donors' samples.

This CDR3 reads CASSFGGLATDTQYF. CDR3 in DNA: TGTGCCAGCAGCTTCGGGGGACTAGCGACAGATACGCAGTATTTT. The chain has TRBV9 and TRBJ2-3, with 10 bases aligning to TRBD2. J was trimmed by 3 bases and V by 4 bases; bases with no gene match: 5. The CDR3 totals 15 residues. Germline V gene sequence: CDR1 SGDLS, CDR2 YYNGEE. The full variable domain, rest sourced from reference TRBV9 and TRBJ2-3, is DSGVTQTPKHLITATGQRVTLRCSPRSGDLSVYWYQQSLDQGLQFLIQYYNGEERAKGNILERFSAQQFPDLHSELNLSSLELGDSALYFCASSFGGLATDTQYFGPGTRLTVL.

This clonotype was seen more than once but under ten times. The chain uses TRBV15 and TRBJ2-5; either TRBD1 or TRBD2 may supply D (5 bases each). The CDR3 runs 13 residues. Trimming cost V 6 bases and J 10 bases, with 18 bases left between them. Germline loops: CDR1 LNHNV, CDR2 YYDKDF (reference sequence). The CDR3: CATRDSLERGQYF. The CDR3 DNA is TGTGCCACCAGAGACAGCTTAGAGAGGGGCCAGTACTTC.

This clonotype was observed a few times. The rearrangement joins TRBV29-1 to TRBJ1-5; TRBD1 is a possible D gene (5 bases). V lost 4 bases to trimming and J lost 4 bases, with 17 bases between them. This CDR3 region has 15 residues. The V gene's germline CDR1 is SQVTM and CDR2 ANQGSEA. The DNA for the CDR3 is TGCAGCGTTGCTATCGGGGCGACGGGAAATCAGCCCCAGCATTTT. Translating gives CSVAIGATGNQPQHF.

The CDR3 DNA is TGTGCCAGCTCACCATTTACGGGGCGCGACTATGGCTACACCTTC. This encodes CASSPFTGRDYGYTF. This chain connects TRBV18 to TRBJ1-2, with D perhaps TRBD1 (5 bases). V was trimmed by 2 bases and J by 3 bases, leaving 13 bases between them. The CDR3 spans 15 residues. CDR1 and CDR2 (germline): KGHSH, LQKENI.

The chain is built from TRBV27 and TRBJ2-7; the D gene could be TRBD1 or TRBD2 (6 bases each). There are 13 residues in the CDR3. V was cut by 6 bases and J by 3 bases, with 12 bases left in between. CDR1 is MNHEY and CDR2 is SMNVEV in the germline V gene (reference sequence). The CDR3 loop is CASSVGGYYEQYF. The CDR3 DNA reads TGTGCCAGCAGCGTCGGGGGCTACTACGAGCAGTACTTC.

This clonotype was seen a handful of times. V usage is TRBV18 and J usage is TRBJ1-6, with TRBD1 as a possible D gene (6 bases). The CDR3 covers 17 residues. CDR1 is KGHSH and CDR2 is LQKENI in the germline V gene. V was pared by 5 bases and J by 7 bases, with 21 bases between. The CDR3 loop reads CASSSPLQGEGNSPLHF. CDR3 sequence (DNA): TGTGCCAGCTCATCGCCTTTACAGGGTGAGGGGAATTCACCCCTCCACTTT.

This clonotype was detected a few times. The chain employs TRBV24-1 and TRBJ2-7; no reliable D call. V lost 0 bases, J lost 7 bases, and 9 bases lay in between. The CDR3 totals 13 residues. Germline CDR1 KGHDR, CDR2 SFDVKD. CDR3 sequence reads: CATSDLTDREQYF. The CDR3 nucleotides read TGTGCCACCAGTGATTTGACAGACCGGGAGCAGTACTTC.

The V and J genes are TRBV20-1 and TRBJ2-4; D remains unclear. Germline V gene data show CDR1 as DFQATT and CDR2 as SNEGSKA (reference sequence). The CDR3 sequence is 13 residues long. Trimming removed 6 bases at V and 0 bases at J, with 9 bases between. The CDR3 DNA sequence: TGCAGTGCCAGCGCCAGAGCCAAAAACATTCAGTACTTC. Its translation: CSASARAKNIQYF.

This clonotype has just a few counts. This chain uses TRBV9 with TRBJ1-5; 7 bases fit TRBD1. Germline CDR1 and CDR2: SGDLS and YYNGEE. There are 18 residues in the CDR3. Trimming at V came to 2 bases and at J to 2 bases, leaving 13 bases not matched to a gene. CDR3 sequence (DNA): TGTGCCAGCAGCGTCTATTGGGACAGCCCCGAAGGCAATCAGCCCCAGCATTTT. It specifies CASSVYWDSPEGNQPQHF.

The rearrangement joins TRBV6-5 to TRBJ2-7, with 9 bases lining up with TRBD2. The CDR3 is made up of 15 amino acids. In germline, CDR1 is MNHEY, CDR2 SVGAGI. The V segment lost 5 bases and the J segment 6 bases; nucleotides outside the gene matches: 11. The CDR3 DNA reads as TGTGCCAGCAGTACGACTAGCGGTCCCCGGGGCGAGCAGTACTTC. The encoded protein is CASSTTSGPRGEQYF.

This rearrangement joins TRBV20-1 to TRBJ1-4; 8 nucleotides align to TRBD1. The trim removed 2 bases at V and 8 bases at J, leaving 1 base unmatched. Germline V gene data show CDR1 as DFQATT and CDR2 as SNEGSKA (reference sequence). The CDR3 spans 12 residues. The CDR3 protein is CSARRQGEKLFF. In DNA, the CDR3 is TGCAGTGCTAGAAGACAGGGGGAAAAACTGTTTTTT.

The CDR3 DNA reads as TGTGCCAGCAGGAGTTACAGGGTTGATTCACCCCTCCACTTT. This gives the protein CASRSYRVDSPLHF. V gene TRBV2 combines with J gene TRBJ1-6; perhaps TRBD1 as D (6 bases). The V gene's germline CDR1 is SNHLY and CDR2 FYNNEI. Trimming removed 6 bases at V and 8 bases at J, with 14 bases between. The CDR3 contains 14 residues. The full variable domain, completed using reference TRBV2 and TRBJ1-6, is EPEVTQTPSHQVTQMGQEVILRCVPISNHLYFYWYRQILGQKVEFLVSFYNNEISEKSEIFDDQFSVERPDGSNFTLKIRSTKLEDSAMYFCASRSYRVDSPLHFGNGTRLTVT.

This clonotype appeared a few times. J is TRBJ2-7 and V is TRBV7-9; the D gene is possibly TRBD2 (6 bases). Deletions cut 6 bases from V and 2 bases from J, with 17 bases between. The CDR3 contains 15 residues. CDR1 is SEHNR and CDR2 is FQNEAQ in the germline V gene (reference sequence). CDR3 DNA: TGTGCCAGCAGACCCCTGGGGGGAGGCGCCTACGAGCAGTACTTC. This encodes CASRPLGGGAYEQYF.

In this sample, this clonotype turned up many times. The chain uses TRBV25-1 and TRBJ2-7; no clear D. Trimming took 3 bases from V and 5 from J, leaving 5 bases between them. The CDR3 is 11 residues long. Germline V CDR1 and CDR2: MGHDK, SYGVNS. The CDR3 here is CASSEGNEQYF. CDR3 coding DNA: TGTGCCAGCAGTGAGGGTAACGAGCAGTACTTC.

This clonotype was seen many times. The CDR3 bases are TGTGCCACCAGTGATCCGACCTCGACTAGCTTGGAGCAGTTCTTC. Translated: CATSDPTSTSLEQFF. The chain combines TRBV24-1 with TRBJ2-1; 7 positions agree with TRBD2. CDR3 size: 15 residues. V lost 3 bases and J lost 10; bases outside the gene matches: 11. CDR1 KGHDR and CDR2 SFDVKD come from the germline V gene.

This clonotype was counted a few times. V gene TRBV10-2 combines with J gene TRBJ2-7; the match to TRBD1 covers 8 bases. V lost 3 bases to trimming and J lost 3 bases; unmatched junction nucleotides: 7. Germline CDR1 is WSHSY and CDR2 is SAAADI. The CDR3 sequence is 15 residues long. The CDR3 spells CASSDGLDRVYEQYF. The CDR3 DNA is TGCGCCAGCAGTGATGGCCTGGACAGGGTCTACGAGCAGTACTTC.

The CDR3 reads CASSLVGKTSSYNEQFF. The DNA of the CDR3 is TGTGCCAGCAGCTTAGTCGGGAAGACTAGCTCCTACAATGAGCAGTTCTTC. The chain employs TRBV7-2 and TRBJ2-1, with D possibly being TRBD2 (6 bases). The V and J ends lost 1 base and 0 bases respectively, with 13 bases between them. Germline V gene sequence: CDR1 SGHTA, CDR2 FQGNSA. The CDR3 is 17 residues long.

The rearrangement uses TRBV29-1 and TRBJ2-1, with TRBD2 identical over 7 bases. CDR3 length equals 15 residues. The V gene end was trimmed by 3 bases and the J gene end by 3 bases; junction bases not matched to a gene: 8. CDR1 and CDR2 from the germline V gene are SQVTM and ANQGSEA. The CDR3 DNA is TGCAGCGTTGAGGGCCAGCGGGACCTCTACAATGAGCAGTTCTTC. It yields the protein CSVEGQRDLYNEQFF.

DNA for the CDR3: TGTGCCAGCAGCGTCGCAGGGAAAAACGAGCAGTACTTC. The encoded protein is CASSVAGKNEQYF. The chain uses TRBV9 and TRBJ2-7; TRBD1 is a possible D gene (5 bases). Germline CDR1 is SGDLS and CDR2 is YYNGEE. V shed 2 bases and J shed 5 bases, with 11 bases lying between them. This CDR3 is 13 amino acids long.

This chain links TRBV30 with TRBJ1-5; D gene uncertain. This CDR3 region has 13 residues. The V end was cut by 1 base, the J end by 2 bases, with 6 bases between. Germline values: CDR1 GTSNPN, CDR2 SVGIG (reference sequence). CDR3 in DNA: TGTGCCTGGAGTGGCGACGGCAATCAGCCCCAGCATTTT. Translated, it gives CAWSGDGNQPQHF.

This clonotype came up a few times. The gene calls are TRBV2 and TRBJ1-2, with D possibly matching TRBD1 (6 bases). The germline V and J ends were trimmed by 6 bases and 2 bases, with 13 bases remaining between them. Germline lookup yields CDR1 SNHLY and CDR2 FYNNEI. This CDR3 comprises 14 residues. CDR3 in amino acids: CASRPQQGNYGYTF. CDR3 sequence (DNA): TGTGCCAGCAGACCACAACAGGGCAACTATGGCTACACCTTC.

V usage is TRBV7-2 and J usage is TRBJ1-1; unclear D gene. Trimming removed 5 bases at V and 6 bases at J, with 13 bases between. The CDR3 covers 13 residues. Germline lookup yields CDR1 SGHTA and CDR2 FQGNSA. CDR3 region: CASSRHQDAEAFF. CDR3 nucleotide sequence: TGTGCCAGCAGCCGACACCAGGACGCTGAAGCTTTCTTT.

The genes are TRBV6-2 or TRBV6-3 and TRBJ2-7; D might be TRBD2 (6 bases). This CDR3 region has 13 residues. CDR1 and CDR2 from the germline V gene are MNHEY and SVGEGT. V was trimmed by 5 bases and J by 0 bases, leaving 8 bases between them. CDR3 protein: CASSLAHSYEQYF. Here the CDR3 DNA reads TGTGCCAGCAGTCTAGCGCACTCCTACGAGCAGTACTTC.